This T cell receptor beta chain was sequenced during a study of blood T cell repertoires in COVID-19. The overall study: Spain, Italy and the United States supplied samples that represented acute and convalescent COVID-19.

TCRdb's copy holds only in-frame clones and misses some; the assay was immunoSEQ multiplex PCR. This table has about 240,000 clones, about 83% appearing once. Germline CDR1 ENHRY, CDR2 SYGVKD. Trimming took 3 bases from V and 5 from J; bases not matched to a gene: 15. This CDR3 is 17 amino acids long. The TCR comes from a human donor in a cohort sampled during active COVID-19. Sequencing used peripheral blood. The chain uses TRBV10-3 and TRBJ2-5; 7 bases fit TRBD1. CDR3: CAISDSLGQVGGETQYF. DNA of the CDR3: TGTGCCATCAGTGATTCTCTAGGACAGGTGGGCGGGGAGACCCAGTACTTC.